Following are 9 T cell receptor beta chains from one sample sequenced in a study of cytomegalovirus exposure and HLA in healthy donors. Use of 60 Vbeta and 13 Jbeta primers characterized the PCR. Repertoires were generated with immunoSEQ multiplex PCR, while TCRdb's copy carries only in-frame clones and drops some. The sample carries roughly 200,000 clones, 70% to 90% recorded once. The sample was PBMCs. These receptors were collected from a young woman in good health and CMV-seronegative.

V gene TRBV2 combines with J gene TRBJ2-7, with 9 nucleotides matching TRBD1. Germline assignment: CDR1 SNHLY and CDR2 FYNNEI. The V and J ends lost 5 bases and 2 bases, in that order; junction bases with no gene match: 4. This CDR3 is built from 14 residues. The CDR3: CASSRDREAYEQYF. The CDR3 DNA is TGTGCCAGCAGTAGGGACAGGGAGGCCTACGAGCAGTACTTC. The full variable domain, completed using reference TRBV2 and TRBJ2-7, is EPEVTQTPSHQVTQMGQEVILRCVPISNHLYFYWYRQILGQKVEFLVSFYNNEISEKSEIFDDQFSVERPDGSNFTLKIRSTKLEDSAMYFCASSRDREAYEQYFGPGTRLTVT.

The rearrangement joins TRBV6-1 to TRBJ1-2, with D perhaps TRBD1 (6 bases). The CDR3 is 13 residues long. Trimming shortened V by 8 bases and J by 3 bases, and 13 bases separated the two germline ends. In germline, CDR1 is MNHNS, CDR2 SASEGT. The CDR3 sequence is CASYLGQYYGYTF. Here the CDR3 DNA reads TGTGCCAGCTACCTCGGACAGTACTATGGCTACACCTTC.

The chain employs TRBV7-2 and TRBJ2-2, with 7 bases identical to TRBD2. This CDR3 is 17 amino acids long. The trim removed 5 bases at V and 3 bases at J, leaving 12 bases unmatched. Per germline, CDR1 SGHTA and CDR2 FQGNSA. For the CDR3, the DNA is TGTGCCAGCAGCCTCCCAATGGGGGAGGGCTACACCGGGGAGCTGTTTTTT. Translating gives CASSLPMGEGYTGELFF. Based on the CDR3 plus reference TRBV7-2 and TRBJ2-2, the full variable domain is GAGVSQSPSNKVTEKGKDVELRCDPISGHTALYWYRQSLGQGLEFLIYFQGNSAPDKSGLPSDRFSAERTGGSVSTLTIQRTQQEDSAVYLCASSLPMGEGYTGELFFGEGSRLTVL.

The chain joins TRBV11-2 to TRBJ1-5; 11 nucleotides match TRBD1. The CDR3 loop spans 15 amino acids. Germline lookup yields CDR1 SGHAT and CDR2 FQNNGV. Trimming cost V 5 bases and J 5 bases; bases outside gene matches: 5. CDR3 protein: CASSVGQGADQPQHF. CDR3 sequence (DNA): TGTGCCAGCAGCGTTGGACAGGGGGCAGATCAGCCCCAGCATTTT.

V is TRBV5-1 and J is TRBJ2-1; TRBD2 aligns across 15 bases. The CDR3 is 20 residues long. Germline V CDR1 and CDR2: SGHRS, YFSETQ. The V gene end was trimmed by 4 bases and the J gene end by 0 bases; junction bases not matched to a gene: 11. The CDR3 sequence is CASSRPGLAGGNPSYNEQFF. CDR3 sequence (DNA): TGCGCCAGCAGCCGGCCGGGACTAGCGGGAGGCAACCCCTCCTACAATGAGCAGTTCTTC.

The chain carries TRBV28 and TRBJ2-1; a possible D gene is TRBD1 (7 bases). V was clipped by 5 bases and J by 6 bases, with 20 bases between them. The CDR3 is made up of 16 amino acids. CDR1 and CDR2 from the germline V gene are MDHEN and SYDVKM. This CDR3 is CASSPPGGQKSNEQFF. In DNA form, the CDR3 reads TGTGCCAGCAGTCCACCCGGGGGACAGAAATCCAATGAGCAGTTCTTC.

This clone was seen more than once but under ten times. V usage is TRBV10-3 and J usage is TRBJ2-1, with TRBD1 matching over 9 bases. This CDR3 region has 14 residues. V lost 5 bases and J lost 5; bases outside the gene matches: 4. CDR1 ENHRY and CDR2 SYGVKD come from the germline V gene. This CDR3 reads CAISTRDRDNEQFF. CDR3 nucleotides: TGTGCCATCAGTACCCGGGACAGGGACAATGAGCAGTTCTTC.

This chain links TRBV28 with TRBJ1-5; D remains unclear. The germline V gene has CDR1 MDHEN and CDR2 SYDVKM. V lost 6 bases and J lost 3, with 9 bases in between. The CDR3 length is 13 residues. Here the CDR3 DNA reads TGTGCCAGCAGGAACAGCTACAATCAGCCCCAGCATTTT. This sequence encodes CASRNSYNQPQHF.

The V gene is TRBV6-1, the J gene TRBJ2-2, with D unclear. V dropped 0 bases and J dropped 7 bases, with 6 bases sitting between them. Germline CDR1 MNHNS, CDR2 SASEGT. The CDR3 has 13 residues. CDR3 protein: CASSEARLGELFF. In DNA, the CDR3 is TGTGCCAGCAGTGAAGCTAGACTCGGGGAGCTGTTTTTT.